This TCR beta chain was profiled in a study of regulatory T cells in long-lasting Graves disease. Study-wide findings and caveats: Clonotypes that were public and shared totalled fewer than 3,500 in persistent patients versus approximately 970 in new patients. TCR diversity was lower in persistent Graves' patients (versus newly diagnosed ones).

CDR3 regions were amplified by Arm-PCR using iRepertoire HTBI primers to build TCR beta libraries. TCRdb fed the multiplex PCR reads into MiXCR, producing one record per CDR3 protein. The sample carries around 250,000 distinct CDR3 sequences, around 20% recorded once. There are many counts of this clonotype. No antigen is known for it. Documented time point: newly diagnosed GD, antithyroid drugs for less than 3 months. Extracted PBMC RNA gave rise to the TCR library. The receptor was isolated from a female donor with Graves disease. Source: peripheral blood mononuclear cells (PBMCs), taken at new diagnosis, from a patient treated with antithyroid drugs.

The CDR3 sequence is CASAQDRGGEQYF. CDR3 DNA: TGTGCCAGCGCTCAGGACAGGGGAGGCGAGCAGTACTTC. V usage is TRBV11-2 and J usage is TRBJ2-7, with 9 nucleotides matching TRBD1. V shed 8 bases, J shed 6 bases, and the junction held 8 bases outside the gene matches. Per germline, CDR1 SGHAT and CDR2 FQNNGV. This CDR3 contains 13 residues.